The source of this T cell receptor beta chain is a study of vaccination and CD4 T cells after COVID-19. Study-level background: The cells in question were stimulated using overlapping spike peptides derived from SARS-CoV-2, HCoV-NL63, HCoV-OC43 and HCoV-229E.

Trimming stripped 2 bases from V and 9 bases from J, with 14 bases between. The germline V gene has CDR1 DFQATT and CDR2 SNEGSKA (reference sequence). The CDR3 spans 13 residues. This clonotype was observed a few times. Antigen unknown. The Oncomine TCR Beta short-read assay sequenced DNA from cultured CD4+ T cells. TCRdb redid the calling of the PCR reads with MiXCR, one entry per CDR3 protein. This table has approximately 17,000 distinct CDR3 sequences, about 38% appearing once. As to treatment: approximately 11-day PBMC culture with coronavirus spike peptide pools or control peptides (ViraFEST assay).

This chain uses TRBV20-1 with TRBJ1-5; D is ambiguous. Specimen: CD4+ T cells from blood, cultured in vitro. This receptor was taken from a human donor who had recovered from COVID-19. Here the CDR3 DNA reads TGCAGTGCTAGAATAGCGGGCTTGGGGCCCCAGCATTTT. Protein product: CSARIAGLGPQHF.